This T cell receptor beta chain was profiled in a study of tumor and adjacent non-tumor tissue in lung cancer. This CDR3 region has 12 residues. From germline, CDR1 is DFQATT and CDR2 SNEGSKA (reference sequence). The study's findings and limits: Normal lung showed higher cumulative top 100 clone frequency than tumor. TCR diversity was significantly greater in tumor than normal lung tissue.

RNA was extracted from bulk tissue without any cell sorting. The normal lung tissue was taken more than 3 cm from the tumor edge. The library came from three nested PCR rounds adapted from ARM-PCR protocols. TCRdb reprocessed the multiplex PCR reads with MiXCR, giving one entry per CDR3 protein. The sample lists 70,000 to 90,000 distinct CDR3 sequences; 80% to 90% were seen once. The table lists this clonotype with a count of one. As yet, its antigen is unknown. This receptor was identified in a man aged 60 to 75 with non-small cell lung cancer. The chain employs TRBV20-1 and TRBJ2-3; D is undetermined. TRBJ1-5 explains the end of the DNA better; the J call may be wrong. The specimen was distant non-tumor lung tissue. The CDR3 reads CSVVGRWDTQHF. Written as DNA, the CDR3 is TGCAGCGTAGTGGGTCGGTGGGATACGCAGCATTTT.